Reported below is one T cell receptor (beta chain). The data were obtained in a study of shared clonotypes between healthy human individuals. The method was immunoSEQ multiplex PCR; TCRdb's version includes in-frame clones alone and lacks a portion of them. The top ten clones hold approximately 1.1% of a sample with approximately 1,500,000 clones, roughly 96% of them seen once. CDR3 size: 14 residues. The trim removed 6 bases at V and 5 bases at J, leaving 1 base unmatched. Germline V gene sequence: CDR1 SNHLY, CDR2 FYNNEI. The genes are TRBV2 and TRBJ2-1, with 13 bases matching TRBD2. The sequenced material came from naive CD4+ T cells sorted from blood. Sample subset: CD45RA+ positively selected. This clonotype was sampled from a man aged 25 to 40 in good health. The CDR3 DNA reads TGTGCCAGCAGGGGGACTAGCGGGAACAATGAGCAGTTCTTC. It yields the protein CASRGTSGNNEQFF. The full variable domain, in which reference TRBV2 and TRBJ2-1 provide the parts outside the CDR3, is EPEVTQTPSHQVTQMGQEVILRCVPISNHLYFYWYRQILGQKVEFLVSFYNNEISEKSEIFDDQFSVERPDGSNFTLKIRSTKLEDSAMYFCASRGTSGNNEQFFGPGTRLTVL.